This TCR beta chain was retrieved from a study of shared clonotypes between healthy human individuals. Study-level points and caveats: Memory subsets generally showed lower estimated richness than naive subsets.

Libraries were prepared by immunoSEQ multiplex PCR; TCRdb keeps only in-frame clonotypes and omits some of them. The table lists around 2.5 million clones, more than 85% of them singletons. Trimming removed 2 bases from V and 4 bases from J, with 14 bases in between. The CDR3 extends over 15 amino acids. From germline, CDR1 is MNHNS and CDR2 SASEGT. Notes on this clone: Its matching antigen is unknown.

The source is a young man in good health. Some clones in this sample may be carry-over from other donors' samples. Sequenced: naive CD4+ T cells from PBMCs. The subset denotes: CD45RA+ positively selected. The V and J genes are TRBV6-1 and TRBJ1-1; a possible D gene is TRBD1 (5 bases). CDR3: CASSERAWGSTEAFF. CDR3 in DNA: TGTGCCAGCAGTGAAAGGGCGTGGGGGAGCACTGAAGCTTTCTTT.